These 30 T cell receptor beta chains originate from one sample sequenced in a study of shared T cell receptors in the human thymus. Generated by immunoSEQ multiplex PCR, the TCRdb table keeps only in-frame clones and is missing some. The sample contains more than 550,000 clones, more than 75% of which appear only once. The data were also submitted as part of a second study, on human thymus T cells.

The sample comprised thymocytes. The receptor set was obtained from a boy under two years old with a congenital heart defect.

The gene calls are TRBV6-4 and TRBJ1-4; 9 bases match TRBD1. Per the germline V gene, CDR1 is MRHNA and CDR2 is SNTAGT. The junction had 7 bases not matched to a gene; V was cut back by 5 bases and J by 3 bases. The CDR3 sequence is 16 residues long. CDR3: CASSQGQGLPNEKLFF. DNA for the CDR3: TGTGCCAGCAGTCAAGGACAGGGGCTTCCTAATGAAAAACTGTTTTTT.

This sequence joins TRBV7-6 and TRBJ1-3; 9 bases agree with TRBD1. The CDR3 loop spans 16 amino acids. V gave up 5 bases and J gave up 2 bases; unmatched junction bases: 7. Germline V lookup: CDR1 SGHVS, CDR2 FNYEAQ. CDR3 DNA: TGTGCCAGCAGCGTCCGGGACAGGGAGCCTGGAAACACCATATATTTT. This encodes CASSVRDREPGNTIYF.

This clone was detected only once. This chain joins TRBV9 and TRBJ1-1, with D perhaps matching TRBD1 (5 bases). The V and J ends lost 4 bases and 0 bases respectively, with 13 bases between them. Germline loops: CDR1 SGDLS, CDR2 YYNGEE. CDR3 length equals 15 residues. CDR3 sequence (DNA): TGTGCCAGCAGCCCACGGGGGGGTTTGAACACTGAAGCTTTCTTT. Protein product: CASSPRGGLNTEAFF.

This chain links TRBV13 with TRBJ2-1, with 7 nucleotides matching TRBD2. Germline V CDR1 and CDR2: PRHDT, FYEKMQ (reference sequence). The CDR3 covers 17 residues. The V segment lost 6 bases and the J segment 9 bases; nucleotides outside the gene matches: 20. The CDR3 sequence is CASSLRGSGEGNFEQFF. The CDR3 nucleotides are TGTGCCAGCAGTCTAAGGGGTTCGGGGGAGGGGAATTTTGAGCAGTTCTTC. The variable domain in full, completed from reference TRBV13 and TRBJ2-1, reads AAGVIQSPRHLIKEKRETATLKCYPIPRHDTVYWYQQGPGQDPQFLISFYEKMQSDKGSIPDRFSAQQFSDYHSELNMSSLELGDSALYFCASSLRGSGEGNFEQFFGPGTRLTVL.

This chain's CDR3 is CASSTILAGGRREQFF. The CDR3 DNA reads TGTGCCAGCAGCACCATCCTAGCGGGAGGCCGTCGGGAGCAGTTCTTC. V usage is TRBV7-9 and J usage is TRBJ2-1; TRBD2 matches 11 bases. The germline V gene has CDR1 SEHNR and CDR2 FQNEAQ (reference sequence). This CDR3 spans 16 amino acids. V gave up 5 bases and J gave up 10 bases; unmatched junction bases: 13.

The rearrangement links TRBV28 to TRBJ1-2, with D maybe TRBD1 (5 bases). This CDR3 spans 12 amino acids. The V and J ends lost 7 bases and 4 bases respectively, with 10 bases between them. The V gene's germline CDR1 is MDHEN and CDR2 SYDVKM. CDR3 DNA: TGTGCCAGCAAAGGGGTCCTCTATGGCTACACCTTC. Translating it yields CASKGVLYGYTF.

A note on this clone: A read error may account for a junction end that differs from germline. V usage is TRBV6-1 and J usage is TRBJ2-7; a possible D gene is TRBD1 (5 bases). The CDR3 covers 13 residues. Germline loops: CDR1 MNHNS, CDR2 SASEGT. The CDR3 reads CASSVYYQCGACF. The CDR3 coding sequence is TGTGCCAGCAGTGTGTACTACCAGTGTGGGGCGTGCTTC.

This clone was seen a handful of times. V is TRBV12-5 and J is TRBJ2-2; D unclear. The CDR3 covers 13 residues. The ends were cut back, 0 bases at V and 6 bases at J, with 5 bases in the middle. The germline gives CDR1 LGHNT, CDR2 FRNRAP. The CDR3 region has the DNA TGTGCTAGTGGTTTGGTACACGCCGGGGAGCTGTTTTTT. It translates to CASGLVHAGELFF. Full variable domain (rest looked up from reference TRBV12-5 and TRBJ2-2): DARVTQTPRHKVTEMGQEVTMRCQPILGHNTVFWYRQTMMQGLELLAYFRNRAPLDDSGMPKDRFSAEMPDATLATLKIQPSEPRDSAVYFCASGLVHAGELFFGEGSRLTVL.

This chain joins TRBV27 and TRBJ1-2; unclear D gene. In germline, CDR1 is MNHEY, CDR2 SMNVEV (reference sequence). V was trimmed by 6 bases and J by 6 bases, leaving 11 bases between them. The CDR3 covers 12 residues. The CDR3 here is CASRRGSHGYTF. The CDR3 bases are TGTGCCAGCAGAAGAGGGAGTCATGGCTACACCTTC.

The CDR3 bases are TGTGCCAGTAGTAACTATCGCAGAGCTAACTATGGCTACACCTTC. It encodes CASSNYRRANYGYTF. The chain links TRBV19 to TRBJ1-2, with no clear D. V was trimmed by 4 bases and J by 0 bases, leaving 12 bases between them. The CDR3 consists of 15 residues. Germline V CDR1 and CDR2: LNHDA, SQIVND (reference sequence).

The genes are TRBV15 and TRBJ2-7; 11 nucleotides align to TRBD2. In germline, CDR1 is LNHNV, CDR2 YYDKDF (reference sequence). This CDR3 is 14 amino acids long. Trimming took 1 base from V and 4 from J; bases not matched to a gene: 0. Here the CDR3 DNA reads TGTGCCACCAGCAGAGCTAGCGGGAGGTACGAGCAGTACTTC. Its protein product is CATSRASGRYEQYF.

This chain joins TRBV2 and TRBJ1-2; 9 positions agree with TRBD1. This CDR3 contains 13 residues. Germline loops: CDR1 SNHLY, CDR2 FYNNEI. With V trimmed by 6 bases and J by 7 bases, 6 bases remained unmatched. CDR3 coding DNA: TGTGCCAGCAGGGCCACAGGGGGCGCTGGCTACACCTTC. It encodes CASRATGGAGYTF.

The chain has TRBV5-6 and TRBJ2-7, with a weak D call TRBD2 (6 bases). Trimming took off 0 bases at V and 3 bases at J, with 25 bases between the two ends. The germline V gene encodes CDR1 SGHDT and CDR2 YYEEEE. CDR3 length equals 19 residues. CDR3 in amino acids: CASSLVPGKRGLFHYEQYF. The DNA of the CDR3 is TGTGCCAGCAGCTTGGTCCCGGGGAAAAGGGGACTTTTTCACTACGAGCAGTACTTC.

The chain joins TRBV10-3 to TRBJ2-6; unclear D gene. The CDR3 sequence is 12 residues long. In germline, CDR1 is ENHRY, CDR2 SYGVKD. The V and J ends lost 8 bases and 1 base respectively, with 3 bases between them. CDR3 amino acids: CAIESGANVLTF. CDR3 in DNA: TGTGCCATCGAGTCTGGGGCCAACGTCCTGACTTTC.

J is TRBJ1-1 and V is TRBV6-5; D perhaps matches TRBD1 (5 bases). The germline V gene encodes CDR1 MNHEY and CDR2 SVGAGI. V lost 4 bases to trimming and J lost 3 bases, with 6 bases between them. The CDR3 has 12 residues. The CDR3 DNA follows: TGTGCCAGCAGTTTAGGGGACACTGAAGCTTTCTTT. Amino acid sequence: CASSLGDTEAFF.

The rearrangement links TRBV29-1 to TRBJ1-2; 7 nucleotides match TRBD1. V dropped 0 bases and J dropped 4; count of bases not matched to a gene: 8. The CDR3 is 15 amino acids. The germline V gene has CDR1 SQVTM and CDR2 ANQGSEA. DNA of the CDR3: TGCAGCGTTGAAGATCGGGGCGGGACAGCCTATGGCTACACCTTC. This translates into CSVEDRGGTAYGYTF.

This clone was detected only once. The V call is TRBV7-2, the J call TRBJ2-1, with a possible D match to TRBD2 (5 bases). Germline V lookup: CDR1 SGHTA, CDR2 FQGNSA. V was trimmed by 1 base and J by 7 bases, leaving 14 bases between them. CDR3 length: 15 residues. This chain's CDR3 is CASSLGTSQPNEQFF. CDR3 DNA sequence: TGTGCCAGCAGCTTAGGGACTTCCCAGCCAAATGAGCAGTTCTTC.

This clone has just a few counts. The same CDR3 is also encoded by other DNA sequences in this sample. The chain joins TRBV19 to TRBJ1-5; possibly TRBD1 for D (5 bases). Trimming stripped 1 base from V and 4 bases from J, with 5 bases between. The germline gives CDR1 LNHDA, CDR2 SQIVND (reference sequence). The CDR3 is 13 residues long. CDR3 residues: CASSIAGNQPQHF. The CDR3 DNA follows: TGTGCCAGTAGTATAGCAGGGAATCAGCCCCAGCATTTT.

The chain has TRBV7-9 and TRBJ2-2; TRBD2 matches at 9 bases. The CDR3 is 17 residues long. The V and J ends lost 3 bases and 4 bases, in that order; junction bases with no gene match: 9. Germline values: CDR1 SEHNR, CDR2 FQNEAQ (reference sequence). The CDR3 loop reads CASSFVPAGGSTGELFF. DNA for the CDR3: TGTGCCAGCAGCTTCGTACCAGCGGGGGGCAGCACCGGGGAGCTGTTTTTT.

The J gene is TRBJ2-5, the V gene TRBV6-1, with 12 bases identical to TRBD2. The CDR3 extends over 18 amino acids. The V gene end was trimmed by 1 base and the J gene end by 1 base; junction bases not matched to a gene: 7. Germline V gives CDR1 MNHNS, CDR2 SASEGT. CDR3 sequence: CASSEVITSGGFQETQYF. The CDR3 bases are TGTGCCAGCAGTGAAGTGATCACTAGCGGGGGGTTCCAAGAGACCCAGTACTTC.

This chain connects TRBV5-1 to TRBJ2-7; TRBD1 is a possible D gene (6 bases). The CDR3 is made up of 17 amino acids. Trimming removed 3 bases from V and 2 bases from J, with 21 bases in between. CDR1 is SGHRS and CDR2 is YFSETQ in the germline V gene. The CDR3 spells CASSSPPTRDKPYEQYF. DNA for the CDR3: TGCGCCAGCAGCTCGCCACCAACTAGGGACAAACCCTACGAGCAGTACTTC.

The gene calls are TRBV5-1 and TRBJ1-5, with no clear D. Looked up from germline, CDR1 is SGHRS and CDR2 is YFSETQ. CDR3 length equals 13 residues. V was shortened by 0 bases and J by 4 bases, with 5 bases between the two germline ends. CDR3: CASSLASNQPQHF. CDR3 sequence (DNA): TGCGCCAGCAGCTTGGCGAGTAATCAGCCCCAGCATTTT.

This chain connects TRBV19 to TRBJ2-3; D gene uncertain. From germline, CDR1 is LNHDA and CDR2 SQIVND (reference sequence). There are 16 residues in the CDR3. V lost 5 bases and J lost 0, with 15 bases in between. The CDR3 sequence: CASSEIGFPSTDTQYF. The CDR3 DNA follows: TGTGCCAGTAGTGAAATCGGGTTTCCTAGCACAGATACGCAGTATTTT. The full variable domain, with the rest looked up from reference TRBV19 and TRBJ2-3, is DGGITQSPKYLFRKEGQNVTLSCEQNLNHDAMYWYRQDPGQGLRLIYYSQIVNDFQKGDIAEGYSVSREKKESFPLTVTSAQKNPTAFYLCASSEIGFPSTDTQYFGPGTRLTVL.

The chain combines TRBV9 with TRBJ2-5, with D perhaps matching TRBD2 (6 bases). The CDR3 has 15 residues. The germline gives CDR1 SGDLS, CDR2 YYNGEE. V dropped 4 bases and J dropped 2 bases, with 15 bases sitting between them. The CDR3 sequence is CASSPGGFLQETQYF. The CDR3 coding sequence is TGTGCCAGCAGCCCTGGGGGGTTTTTGCAAGAGACCCAGTACTTC. Full variable domain (rest looked up from reference TRBV9 and TRBJ2-5): DSGVTQTPKHLITATGQRVTLRCSPRSGDLSVYWYQQSLDQGLQFLIQYYNGEERAKGNILERFSAQQFPDLHSELNLSSLELGDSALYFCASSPGGFLQETQYFGPGTRLLVL.

The rearrangement joins TRBV6-5 to TRBJ2-1, with TRBD2 matching over 7 bases. This CDR3 contains 15 residues. With 7 bases clipped from V and 2 bases from J, the junction kept 8 bases outside the gene matches. From germline, CDR1 is MNHEY and CDR2 SVGAGI. The CDR3 bases are TGTGCCAGCACCCCTTGGGCGGGGGCCTACAATGAGCAGTTCTTC. Translating gives CASTPWAGAYNEQFF.

As DNA, the CDR3 is TGTGCCAGCAGCTTGAAGGACAGGCCCTTCAATCAGCCCCAGCATTTT. It is translated as CASSLKDRPFNQPQHF. The V call is TRBV5-6, the J call TRBJ1-5; 7 bases match TRBD1. J lost 3 bases, V lost 1 base, and 7 bases had no gene match. Germline assignment: CDR1 SGHDT and CDR2 YYEEEE. The CDR3 consists of 16 residues.

This clone was found a few times. The chain is built from TRBV19 and TRBJ2-6, with D maybe TRBD2 (6 bases). Germline V lookup: CDR1 LNHDA, CDR2 SQIVND (reference sequence). The CDR3 covers 14 residues. Trimming stripped 5 bases from V and 1 base from J, with 6 bases between. The CDR3 spells CASSGGSGANVLTF. The CDR3 DNA is TGTGCCAGTAGTGGGGGGTCTGGGGCCAACGTCCTGACTTTC. The complete variable domain, with remaining parts taken from reference TRBV19 and TRBJ2-6, reads DGGITQSPKYLFRKEGQNVTLSCEQNLNHDAMYWYRQDPGQGLRLIYYSQIVNDFQKGDIAEGYSVSREKKESFPLTVTSAQKNPTAFYLCASSGGSGANVLTFGAGSRLTVL.

The V and J genes are TRBV13 and TRBJ1-2, with D unclear. CDR1 and CDR2 (germline): PRHDT, FYEKMQ (reference sequence). V shed 0 bases and J shed 5 bases, with 7 bases lying between them. This CDR3 has 13 residues. The CDR3 is CASSLGLFYGYTF. Written as DNA, the CDR3 is TGTGCCAGCAGCTTAGGCCTCTTTTATGGCTACACCTTC.

The chain couples TRBV4-3 to TRBJ1-2, with a tentative D call TRBD1 (6 bases). V lost 0 bases and J lost 8, with 22 bases in between. CDR1 and CDR2 (germline): LGHNA, YSLEER. This CDR3 is 17 amino acids long. For the CDR3, the DNA is TGCGCCAGCAGCCAAGAGGGAGCAGGGGCTCACGCGGCGGGCTACACCTTC. It encodes CASSQEGAGAHAAGYTF.

The V and J genes are TRBV7-2 and TRBJ1-2; D gene unclear. V lost 1 base and J lost 2, with 8 bases in between. The CDR3 has 14 amino acids. The germline CDR1 and CDR2 sequences are SGHTA and FQGNSA. The CDR3 sequence: CASSLDRRNYGYTF. CDR3 bases: TGTGCCAGCAGCTTAGATCGGAGGAACTATGGCTACACCTTC.